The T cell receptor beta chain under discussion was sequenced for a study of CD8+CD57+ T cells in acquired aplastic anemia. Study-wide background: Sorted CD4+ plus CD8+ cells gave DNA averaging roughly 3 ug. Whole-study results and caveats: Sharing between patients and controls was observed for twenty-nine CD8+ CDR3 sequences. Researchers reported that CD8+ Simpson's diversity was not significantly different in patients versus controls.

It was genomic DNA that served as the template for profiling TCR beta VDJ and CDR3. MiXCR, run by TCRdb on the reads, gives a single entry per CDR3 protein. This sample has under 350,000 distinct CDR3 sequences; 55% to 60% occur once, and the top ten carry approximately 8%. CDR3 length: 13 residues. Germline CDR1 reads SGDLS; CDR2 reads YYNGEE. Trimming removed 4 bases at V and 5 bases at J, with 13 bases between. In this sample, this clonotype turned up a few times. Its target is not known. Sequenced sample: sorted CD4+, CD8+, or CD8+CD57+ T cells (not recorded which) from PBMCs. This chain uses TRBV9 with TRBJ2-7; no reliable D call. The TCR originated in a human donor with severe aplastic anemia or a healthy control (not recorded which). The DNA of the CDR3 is TGTGCCAGCAGCCCTCGTCCTGGTAACGAGCAGTACTTC. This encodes CASSPRPGNEQYF.